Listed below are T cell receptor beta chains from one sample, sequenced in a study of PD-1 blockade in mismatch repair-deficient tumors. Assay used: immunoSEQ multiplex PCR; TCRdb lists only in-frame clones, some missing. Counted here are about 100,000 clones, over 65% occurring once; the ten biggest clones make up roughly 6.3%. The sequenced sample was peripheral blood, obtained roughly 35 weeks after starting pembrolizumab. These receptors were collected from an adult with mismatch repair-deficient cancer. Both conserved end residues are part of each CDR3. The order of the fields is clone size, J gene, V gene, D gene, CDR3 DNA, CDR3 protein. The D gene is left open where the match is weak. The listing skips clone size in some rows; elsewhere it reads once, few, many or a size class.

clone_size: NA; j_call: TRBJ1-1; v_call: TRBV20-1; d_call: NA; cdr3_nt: TGCAGTGCCGGGCCGAACACTGAAGCTTTCTTT; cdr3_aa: CSAGPNTEAFF
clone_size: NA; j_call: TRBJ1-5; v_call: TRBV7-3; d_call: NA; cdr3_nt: TGTGCCAGCAGCGACGACGGATATAGCAATCAGCCCCAGCATTTT; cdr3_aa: CASSDDGYSNQPQHF
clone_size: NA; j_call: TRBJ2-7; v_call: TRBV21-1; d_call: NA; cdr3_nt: TGTGCCAGCAACGAAGTTCAGGCCCCGGGAGAAGTCTACGAGCAGTACTTC; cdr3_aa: CASNEVQAPGEVYEQYF
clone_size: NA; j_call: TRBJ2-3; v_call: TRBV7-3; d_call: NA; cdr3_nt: TGTGCCAGCAGCTTCGGGGGAGTAAGGACAGATACGCAGTATTTT; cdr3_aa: CASSFGGVRTDTQYF
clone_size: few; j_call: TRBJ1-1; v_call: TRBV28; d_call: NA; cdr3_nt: TGTGCCAGCAGTTTACGGACTGAAGCTTTCTTT; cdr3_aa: CASSLRTEAFF
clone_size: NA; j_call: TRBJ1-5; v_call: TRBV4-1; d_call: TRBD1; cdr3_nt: TGCGCCAGCGGGACAGAAAGGAGCAATCAGCCCCAGCATTTT; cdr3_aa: CASGTERSNQPQHF
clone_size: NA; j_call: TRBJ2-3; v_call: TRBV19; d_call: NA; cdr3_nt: TGTGCCAGTAGCCAGGATCAAGCGGAGATCACAGATACGCAGTATTTT; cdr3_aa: CASSQDQAEITDTQYF
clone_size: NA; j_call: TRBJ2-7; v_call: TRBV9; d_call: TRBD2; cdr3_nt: TGTGCCAGCAGCGTAGTTAATTCGGGGGGCGAGCAGTACTTC; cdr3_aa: CASSVVNSGGEQYF
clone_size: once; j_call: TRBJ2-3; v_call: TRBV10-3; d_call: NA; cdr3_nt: TGTGCCATCAGTTGGGACAATAAAACACCGCAGTATTTT; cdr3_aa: CAISWDNKTPQYF
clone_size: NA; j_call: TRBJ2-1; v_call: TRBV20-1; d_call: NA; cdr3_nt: TGCAGTGCTAGTCCAGGGGATGAGCAGTTCTTC; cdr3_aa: CSASPGDEQFF
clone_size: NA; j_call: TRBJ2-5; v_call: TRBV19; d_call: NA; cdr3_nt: TGTGCCAGTAGTATAGTAGGGACCCAAGAGACCCAGTACTTC; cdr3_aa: CASSIVGTQETQYF
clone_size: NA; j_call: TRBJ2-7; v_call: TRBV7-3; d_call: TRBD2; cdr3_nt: TGTGCCAGCAGCTTAATGGGCAGGCGGGAGGACGAGCAGTACTTC; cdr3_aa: CASSLMGRREDEQYF
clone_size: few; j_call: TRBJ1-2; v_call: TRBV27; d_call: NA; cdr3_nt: TGTGCCAGCAGTTTACGAGGGGGACGGCTAATCTTC; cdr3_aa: CASSLRGGRLIF
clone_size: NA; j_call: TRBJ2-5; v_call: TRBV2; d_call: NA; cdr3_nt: TGTGCCAGCAACTTTCCCGGGACGGCCGGCAGTGAGAGGAAGAGGGCCCAGTACTTC; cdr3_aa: CASNFPGTAGSERKRAQYF
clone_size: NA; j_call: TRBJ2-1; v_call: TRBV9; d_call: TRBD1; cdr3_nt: TGTGCCAGCAGCACAGGGGGGCCTTCTAGCTCCTACAATGAGCAGTTCTTC; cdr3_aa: CASSTGGPSSSYNEQFF
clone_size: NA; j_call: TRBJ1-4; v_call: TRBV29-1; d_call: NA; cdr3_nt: TGCAGCGTTGCAGGGGCGACTAATGAAAAACTGTTTTTT; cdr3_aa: CSVAGATNEKLFF
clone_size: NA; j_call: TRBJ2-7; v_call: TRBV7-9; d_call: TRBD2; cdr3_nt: TGTGCCAGCAGCTTGACTAGCGGTTCCTACGAGCAGTACTTC; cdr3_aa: CASSLTSGSYEQYF
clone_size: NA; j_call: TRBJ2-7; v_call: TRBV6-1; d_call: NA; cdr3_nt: TGTGCCAGCAGTCCCGGGACTCGGGAGCAGTACTTC; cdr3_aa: CASSPGTREQYF
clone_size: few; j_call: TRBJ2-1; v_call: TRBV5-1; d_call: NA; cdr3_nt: TGCGCCAGCAGCACAACTGGAAACAATGAGCAGTTCTTC; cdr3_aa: CASSTTGNNEQFF
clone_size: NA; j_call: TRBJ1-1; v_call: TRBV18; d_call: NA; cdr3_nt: TGTGCCAGCTCACCAGTGGGGGATACTGAAGCTTTCTTT; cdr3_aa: CASSPVGDTEAFF
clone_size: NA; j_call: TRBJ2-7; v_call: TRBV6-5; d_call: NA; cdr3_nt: TGTGCCAGCAGTAAGACAACGGGTCCTTCCTACGAGCAGTACTTC; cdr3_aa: CASSKTTGPSYEQYF
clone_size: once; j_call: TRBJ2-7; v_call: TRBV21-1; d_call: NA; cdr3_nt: TGTGCCAGCAGCAAAGGCCCGGGACCGGAAAGGAGTATCCACGAGCAGTACTTC; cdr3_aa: CASSKGPGPERSIHEQYF
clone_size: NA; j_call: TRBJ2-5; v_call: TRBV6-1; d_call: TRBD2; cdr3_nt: TGTGCCAGCCAGGAGCGGGGGCGAGAGACCCAGTACTTC; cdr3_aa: CASQERGRETQYF
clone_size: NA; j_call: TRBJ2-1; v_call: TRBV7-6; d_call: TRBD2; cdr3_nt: TGTGCCAGCAGCCTAACTAGCGGGGATTACAATGAGCAGTTCTTC; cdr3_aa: CASSLTSGDYNEQFF
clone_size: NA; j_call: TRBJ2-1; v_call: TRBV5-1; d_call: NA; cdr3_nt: TGCGCCAGCAGCTTGGGAAAAGCCTACAATGAGCAGTTCTTC; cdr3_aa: CASSLGKAYNEQFF
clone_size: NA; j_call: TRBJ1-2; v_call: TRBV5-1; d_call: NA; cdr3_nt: TGCGCCAGCAGTTTGCCGAACTATGGCTACACCTTC; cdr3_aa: CASSLPNYGYTF
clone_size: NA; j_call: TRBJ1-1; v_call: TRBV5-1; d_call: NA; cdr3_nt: TGCGCCAGCCACTTGGGAGGCAACAGGGAAGCTTTCTTT; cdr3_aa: CASHLGGNREAFF
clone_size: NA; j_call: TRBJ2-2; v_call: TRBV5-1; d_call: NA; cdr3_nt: TGCGCCAGCAGCGTTCTCAGCGTGGAAGCCGGGGAGCTGTTTTTT; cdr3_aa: CASSVLSVEAGELFF
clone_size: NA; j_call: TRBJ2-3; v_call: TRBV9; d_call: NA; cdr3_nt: TGTGCCAGCAGCGTAGGAGTAGCGGCACTCACAGATACGCAGTATTTT; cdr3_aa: CASSVGVAALTDTQYF
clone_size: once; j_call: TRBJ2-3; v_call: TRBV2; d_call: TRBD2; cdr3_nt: TGTGCCAGCTCTCGGCGGGAGGGCCGTATAGATACGCAGTATTTT; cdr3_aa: CASSRREGRIDTQYF
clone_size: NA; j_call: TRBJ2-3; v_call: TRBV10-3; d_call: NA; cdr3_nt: TGTGCCATCAGTGTCGCAGATACGCAGTATTTT; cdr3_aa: CAISVADTQYF
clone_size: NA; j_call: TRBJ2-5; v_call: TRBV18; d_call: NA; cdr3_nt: TGTGCCAGCTCAGCGTACCGGGACGCCAAGGAGACCCAGTACTTC; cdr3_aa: CASSAYRDAKETQYF
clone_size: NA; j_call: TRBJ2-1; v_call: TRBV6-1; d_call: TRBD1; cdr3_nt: TGTGCCAGCAGTCACAGGGGTAGCGAGCAGTTCTTC; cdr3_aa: CASSHRGSEQFF
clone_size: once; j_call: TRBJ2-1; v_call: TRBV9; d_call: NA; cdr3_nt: TGTGCCAGCAGCGTCGCCGGGACATACTACAATGAGCAGTTCTTC; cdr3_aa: CASSVAGTYYNEQFF
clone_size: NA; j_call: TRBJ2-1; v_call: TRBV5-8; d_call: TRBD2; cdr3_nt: TGTGCCAGCAGCTATATTGTGAGCTGGACTAGCGGCTACAATGAGCAGTTCTTC; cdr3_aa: CASSYIVSWTSGYNEQFF
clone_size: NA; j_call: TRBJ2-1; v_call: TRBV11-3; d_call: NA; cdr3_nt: TGTGCCAGCAGCTTAGATAGCGGCCAGGACTACAATGAGCAGTTCTTC; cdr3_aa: CASSLDSGQDYNEQFF
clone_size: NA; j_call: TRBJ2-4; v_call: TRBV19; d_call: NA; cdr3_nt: TGTGCCAGTAGTATAGGGCCGGGACAACTAGCCAAAAACATTCAGTACTTC; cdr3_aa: CASSIGPGQLAKNIQYF
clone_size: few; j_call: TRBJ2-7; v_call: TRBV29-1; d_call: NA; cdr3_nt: TGCAGCGTTGAGGGGGACTACGAGCAGTACTTC; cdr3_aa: CSVEGDYEQYF
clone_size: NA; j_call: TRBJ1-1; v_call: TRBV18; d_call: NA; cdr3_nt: TGTGCCAGCTCGCCTTCTGGGGGCGCGGGCACTGAAGCTTTCTTT; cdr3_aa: CASSPSGGAGTEAFF
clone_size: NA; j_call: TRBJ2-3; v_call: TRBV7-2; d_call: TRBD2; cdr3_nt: TGTGCCAGCAGCGGACCGGGACTAGCGGGAAAGTATTTT; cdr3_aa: CASSGPGLAGKYF
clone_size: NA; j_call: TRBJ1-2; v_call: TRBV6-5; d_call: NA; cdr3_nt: NA; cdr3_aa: CASSTSSYGYTF
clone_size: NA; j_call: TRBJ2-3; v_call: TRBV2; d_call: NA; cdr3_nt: TGTGCCAGCAGTGAAAGCCGTGGGACAGATACGCAGTATTTT; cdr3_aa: CASSESRGTDTQYF
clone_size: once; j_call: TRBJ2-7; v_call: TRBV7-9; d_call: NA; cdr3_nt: TGTGCCAGCAACCCAGGGGGAGGGCTCTACGAGCAGTACTTC; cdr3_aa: CASNPGGGLYEQYF
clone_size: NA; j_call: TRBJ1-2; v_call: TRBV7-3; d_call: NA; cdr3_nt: TGTGCCAGCAGCTTCGGGACACCCTATGGCTACACCTTC; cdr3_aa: CASSFGTPYGYTF